The sequence of this TCR beta chain was determined in a study of response to subunit inactivated influenza vaccine. Points from the study as a whole: Authors suggested each seasonal flu vaccination may recruit only limited numbers of new T cells.

In TCRdb, the RT-PCR reads were re-called with MiXCR into one record per CDR3 protein. This sample has 550,000 to 600,000 distinct CDR3 sequences, with about 10% found just once. Of note for this clonotype: Its antigen is not identified.

Germline CDR1 is SGDLS and CDR2 is YYNGEE. The CDR3 runs to 15 residues. V lost 0 bases and J lost 1, with 11 bases in between. Sample: PBMCs from blood, taken on the day of vaccination. The V and J genes are TRBV9 and TRBJ2-7; possible D gene TRBD1, 6 bases. This clonotype was obtained from a man in his fifties or sixties who received an inactivated influenza vaccine. The CDR3 loop is CASSVEWGPSYEQYF. CDR3 nucleotide sequence: TGTGCCAGCAGCGTAGAGTGGGGGCCATCCTACGAGCAGTACTTC. Full variable domain (missing parts from reference TRBV9 and TRBJ2-7): DSGVTQTPKHLITATGQRVTLRCSPRSGDLSVYWYQQSLDQGLQFLIQYYNGEERAKGNILERFSAQQFPDLHSELNLSSLELGDSALYFCASSVEWGPSYEQYFGPGTRLTVT.